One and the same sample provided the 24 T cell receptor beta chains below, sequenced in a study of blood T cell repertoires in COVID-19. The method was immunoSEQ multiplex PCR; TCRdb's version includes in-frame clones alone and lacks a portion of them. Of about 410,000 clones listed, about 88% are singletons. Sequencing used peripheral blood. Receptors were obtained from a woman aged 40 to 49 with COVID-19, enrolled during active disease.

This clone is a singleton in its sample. The CDR3 DNA reads TGCAGCGTTGAGGGTGTAGCGGGATTCACAGATACGCAGTATTTT. It encodes CSVEGVAGFTDTQYF. This sequence joins TRBV29-1 and TRBJ2-3; 8 nucleotides agree with TRBD2. The junction had 7 bases not matched to a gene; V was cut back by 3 bases and J by 2 bases. Germline CDR1 SQVTM, CDR2 ANQGSEA. This CDR3 has 15 residues.

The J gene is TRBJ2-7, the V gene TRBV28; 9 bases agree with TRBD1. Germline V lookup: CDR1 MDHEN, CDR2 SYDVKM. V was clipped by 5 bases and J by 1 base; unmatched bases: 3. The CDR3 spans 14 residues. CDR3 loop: CASSPGTGSYEQYF. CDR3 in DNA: TGTGCCAGCAGTCCCGGGACAGGGTCCTACGAGCAGTACTTC.

CDR3 sequence reads: CASSRGGANYGYTF. The CDR3 nucleotides read TGTGCCAGTAGTAGAGGAGGGGCTAACTATGGCTACACCTTC. This chain links TRBV19 with TRBJ1-2, with TRBD1 as a possible D gene (5 bases). There are 14 residues in the CDR3. The germline V gene has CDR1 LNHDA and CDR2 SQIVND (reference sequence). The V end was cut by 4 bases, the J end by 0 bases, with 9 bases between. Full variable domain (outside the CDR3, taken from reference TRBV19 and TRBJ1-2): DGGITQSPKYLFRKEGQNVTLSCEQNLNHDAMYWYRQDPGQGLRLIYYSQIVNDFQKGDIAEGYSVSREKKESFPLTVTSAQKNPTAFYLCASSRGGANYGYTFGSGTRLTVV.

The CDR3 DNA reads as TGTGCCAGCAGCTTAGCGGGAGGGCCCTCCTACGAGCAGTACTTC. Residues: CASSLAGGPSYEQYF. The chain uses TRBV7-2 and TRBJ2-7, with 7 bases fitting TRBD2. The junction had 2 bases not matched to a gene; V was cut back by 0 bases and J by 0 bases. This CDR3 contains 15 residues. Germline V CDR1 and CDR2: SGHTA, FQGNSA.

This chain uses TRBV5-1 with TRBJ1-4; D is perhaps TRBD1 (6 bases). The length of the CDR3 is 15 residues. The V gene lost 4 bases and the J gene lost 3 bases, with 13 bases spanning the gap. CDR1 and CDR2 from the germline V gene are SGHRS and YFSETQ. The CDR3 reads CASSPTGRANEKLFF. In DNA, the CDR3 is TGCGCCAGCAGCCCTACAGGGAGAGCTAATGAAAAACTGTTTTTT.

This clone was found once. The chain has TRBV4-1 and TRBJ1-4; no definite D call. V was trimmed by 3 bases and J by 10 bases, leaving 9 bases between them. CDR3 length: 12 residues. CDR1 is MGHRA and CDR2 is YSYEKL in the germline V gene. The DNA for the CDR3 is TGCGCCAGCAGCCACCCGCTCGGAAAACTGTTTTTT. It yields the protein CASSHPLGKLFF.

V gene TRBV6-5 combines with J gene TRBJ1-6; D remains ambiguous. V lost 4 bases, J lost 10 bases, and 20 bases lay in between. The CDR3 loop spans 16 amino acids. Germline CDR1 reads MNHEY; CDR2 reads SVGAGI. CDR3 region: CASSSAVGEVFSPLHF. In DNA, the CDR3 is TGTGCCAGCAGTTCCGCCGTCGGGGAGGTCTTCTCACCCCTCCACTTT.

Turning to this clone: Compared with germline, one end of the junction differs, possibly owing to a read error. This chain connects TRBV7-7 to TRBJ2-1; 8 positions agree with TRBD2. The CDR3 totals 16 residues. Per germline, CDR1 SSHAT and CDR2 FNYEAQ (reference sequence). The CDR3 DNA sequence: TGTGCTAGCAGCCCATCCTCGCCCGGGGGGGCTAATGAGCAGTTCTTC. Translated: CASSPSSPGGANEQFF.

This chain's CDR3 is CASSITPGLVDEQYF. The CDR3 DNA reads TGTGCCAGCAGCATTACCCCGGGACTAGTGGACGAGCAGTACTTC. The chain carries TRBV9 and TRBJ2-7; TRBD2 agrees at 8 bases. This CDR3 comprises 15 residues. V lost 4 bases to trimming and J lost 5 bases; unmatched junction nucleotides: 11. CDR1 is SGDLS and CDR2 is YYNGEE in the germline V gene.

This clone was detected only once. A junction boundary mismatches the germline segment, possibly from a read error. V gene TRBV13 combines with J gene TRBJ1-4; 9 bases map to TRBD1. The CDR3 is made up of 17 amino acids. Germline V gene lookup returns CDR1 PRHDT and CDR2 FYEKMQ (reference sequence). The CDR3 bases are TGTGCCAGCAGCATAGGACAGGGGTGGGGAACTAATGAAAAACTGTTTTTT. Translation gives CASSIGQGWGTNEKLFF.

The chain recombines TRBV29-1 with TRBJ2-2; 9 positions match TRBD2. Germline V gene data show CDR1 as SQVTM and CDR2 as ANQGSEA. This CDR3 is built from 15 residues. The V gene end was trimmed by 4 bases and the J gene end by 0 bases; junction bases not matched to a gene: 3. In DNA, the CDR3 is TGCAGCGTTGTGGGACTAGCAACGAACACCGGGGAGCTGTTTTTT. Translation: CSVVGLATNTGELFF.

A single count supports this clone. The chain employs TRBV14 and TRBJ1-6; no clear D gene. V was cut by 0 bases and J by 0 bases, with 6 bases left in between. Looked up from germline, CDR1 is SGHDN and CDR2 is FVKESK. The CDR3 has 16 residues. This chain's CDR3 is CASSQDRVSYNSPLHF. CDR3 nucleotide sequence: TGTGCCAGCAGCCAAGATCGGGTCTCCTATAATTCACCCCTCCACTTT. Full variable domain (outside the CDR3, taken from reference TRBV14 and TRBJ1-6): EAGVTQFPSHSVIEKGQTVTLRCDPISGHDNLYWYRRVMGKEIKFLLHFVKESKQDESGMPNNRFLAERTGGTYSTLKVQPAELEDSGVYFCASSQDRVSYNSPLHFGNGTRLTVT.

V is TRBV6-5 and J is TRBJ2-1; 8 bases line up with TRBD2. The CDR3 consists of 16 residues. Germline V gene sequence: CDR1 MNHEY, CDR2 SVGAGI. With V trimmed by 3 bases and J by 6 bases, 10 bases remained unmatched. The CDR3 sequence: CASSYIQLAGGNEQFF. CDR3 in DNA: TGTGCCAGCAGTTATATCCAGCTAGCGGGCGGCAATGAGCAGTTCTTC.

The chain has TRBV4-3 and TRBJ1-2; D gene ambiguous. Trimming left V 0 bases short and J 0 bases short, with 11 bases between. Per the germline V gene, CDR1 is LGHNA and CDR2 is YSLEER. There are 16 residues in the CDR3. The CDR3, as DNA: TGCGCCAGCAGCCAAGATACCGGGTTAGCTAACTATGGCTACACCTTC. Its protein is CASSQDTGLANYGYTF.

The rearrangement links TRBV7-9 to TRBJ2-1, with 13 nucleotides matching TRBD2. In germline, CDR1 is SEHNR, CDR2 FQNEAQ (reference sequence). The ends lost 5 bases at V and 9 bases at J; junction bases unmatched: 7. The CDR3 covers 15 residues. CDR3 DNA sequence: TGTGCCAGCAGCCCCCGGACTAGCGGGAGAGGTGAGCAGTTCTTC. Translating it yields CASSPRTSGRGEQFF.

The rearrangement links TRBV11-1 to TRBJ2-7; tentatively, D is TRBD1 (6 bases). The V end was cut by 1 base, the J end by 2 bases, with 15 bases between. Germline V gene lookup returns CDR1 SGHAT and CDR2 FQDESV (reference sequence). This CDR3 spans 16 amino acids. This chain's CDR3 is CASSLGGHGYTYEQYF. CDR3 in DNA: TGTGCCAGCAGCTTAGGGGGACACGGGTACACCTACGAGCAGTACTTC.

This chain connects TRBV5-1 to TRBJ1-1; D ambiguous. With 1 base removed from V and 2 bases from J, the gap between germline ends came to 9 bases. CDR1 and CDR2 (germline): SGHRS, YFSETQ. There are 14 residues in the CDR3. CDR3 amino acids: CASSLSALNTEAFF. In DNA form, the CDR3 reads TGCGCCAGCAGCTTGTCCGCACTCAACACTGAAGCTTTCTTT.

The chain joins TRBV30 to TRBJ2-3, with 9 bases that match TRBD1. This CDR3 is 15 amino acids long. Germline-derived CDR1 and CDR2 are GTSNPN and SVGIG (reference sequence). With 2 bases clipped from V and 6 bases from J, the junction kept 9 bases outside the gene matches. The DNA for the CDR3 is TGTGCCTGGAGTTGGGGAGGGACAGGGAGGGATACGCAGTATTTT. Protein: CAWSWGGTGRDTQYF.

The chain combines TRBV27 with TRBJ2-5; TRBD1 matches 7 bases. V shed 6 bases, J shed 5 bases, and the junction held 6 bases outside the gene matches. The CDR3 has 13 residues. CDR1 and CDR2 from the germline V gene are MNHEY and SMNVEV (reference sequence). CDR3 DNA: TGTGCCAGCAGGGAACAGGGGTGGGAGACCCAGTACTTC. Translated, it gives CASREQGWETQYF.

The CDR3 spells CASSLGSNSNQPQHF. The DNA of the CDR3 is TGTGCCAGTAGCCTGGGGAGCAATAGCAATCAGCCCCAGCATTTT. This chain connects TRBV19 to TRBJ1-5; the D is unclear. V lost 6 bases to trimming and J lost 0 bases, with 12 bases between them. CDR3 length: 15 amino acids. Germline V CDR1 and CDR2: LNHDA, SQIVND (reference sequence).

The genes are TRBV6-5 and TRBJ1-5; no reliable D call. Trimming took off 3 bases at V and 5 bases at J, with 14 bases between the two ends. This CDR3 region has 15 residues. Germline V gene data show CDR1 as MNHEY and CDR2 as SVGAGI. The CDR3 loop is CASSYTGSGDQPQHF. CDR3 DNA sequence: TGTGCCAGCAGTTATACCGGGTCGGGAGATCAGCCCCAGCATTTT.

CDR3: CASSPVGGVDTEAFF. The CDR3 bases are TGTGCCAGCAGTCCTGTCGGGGGGGTGGACACTGAAGCTTTCTTT. The rearrangement links TRBV3-1 (or the pseudogene TRBV3-2) to TRBJ1-1; the D gene is possibly TRBD1 (5 bases). This CDR3 is built from 15 residues. Germline-derived CDR1 and CDR2 are LGHDT and YNNKEL (reference sequence). V lost 6 bases and J lost 3, with 17 bases in between.

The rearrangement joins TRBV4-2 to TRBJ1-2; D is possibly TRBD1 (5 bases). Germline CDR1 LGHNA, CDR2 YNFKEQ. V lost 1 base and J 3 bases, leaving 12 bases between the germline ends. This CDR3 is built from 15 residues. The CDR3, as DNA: TGTGCCAGCAGCCAAGCCGGGGGTTCGCACTATGGCTACACCTTC. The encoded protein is CASSQAGGSHYGYTF.

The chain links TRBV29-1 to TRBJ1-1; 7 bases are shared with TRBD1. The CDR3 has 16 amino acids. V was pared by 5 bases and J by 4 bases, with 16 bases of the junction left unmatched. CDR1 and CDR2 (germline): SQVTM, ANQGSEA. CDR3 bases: TGCAGCGTTAAGAGGGTAGGGGCAGGGGGGCCCACTGAAGCTTTCTTT. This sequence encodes CSVKRVGAGGPTEAFF.